Below are 8 T cell receptor beta chains sequenced from a single sample in a study of Graves' ophthalmopathy and Graves' hyperthyroidism. Investigators amplified TCR beta CDR3 regions from RNA transcripts. HTBI primers primed a first-round RT-PCR, and a second-round multiplex PCR followed. MiXCR was run by TCRdb on the multiplex PCR reads, yielding one entry per CDR3 protein. The sample contains roughly 700,000 distinct CDR3 sequences, 40% of which appear only once. Sequencing input: peripheral blood. The origin of the receptors is an adult man with Graves' ophthalmopathy.

The table lists this clonotype with a few counts. V and J are TRBV20-1 and TRBJ2-7, with TRBD1 matching over 9 bases. Germline V gene sequence: CDR1 DFQATT, CDR2 SNEGSKA (reference sequence). V trimming: 0 bases; J trimming: 7 bases; junction bases outside the gene matches: 7. The CDR3 totals 14 residues. CDR3 DNA sequence: TGCAGTGCTAGAGATTGGACAGGGGAGCAAGAGCAGTACTTC. This encodes CSARDWTGEQEQYF.

Many counts were recorded for this clonotype. The gene calls are TRBV7-2 and TRBJ1-4; D gene unclear. This CDR3 is 12 amino acids long. From germline, CDR1 is SGHTA and CDR2 FQGNSA. Trimming shortened V by 3 bases and J by 10 bases, and 9 bases separated the two germline ends. In DNA, the CDR3 is TGTGCCAGCAGCTTTACCCGGGGAAAACTGTTTTTT. It encodes CASSFTRGKLFF.

V and J are TRBV20-1 and TRBJ2-5; D not certain. V lost 2 bases to trimming and J lost 5 bases, with 9 bases between them. The CDR3 is 12 residues long. Germline V CDR1 and CDR2: DFQATT, SNEGSKA (reference sequence). CDR3 DNA: TGCAGTGCTAGACACCCACGGGAGACCCAGTACTTC. This codes for CSARHPRETQYF.

The CDR3 here is CSVEVAEAFF. CDR3 coding DNA: TGCAGTGTAGAGGTCGCTGAAGCTTTCTTT. The chain recombines TRBV20-1 with TRBJ1-1; D call uncertain. The V end was cut by 7 bases, the J end by 6 bases, with 9 bases between. Germline V gene data show CDR1 as DFQATT and CDR2 as SNEGSKA (reference sequence). The CDR3 length is 10 residues.

This rearrangement joins TRBV10-3 to TRBJ2-5; 8 positions match TRBD1. Germline V gives CDR1 ENHRY, CDR2 SYGVKD. The V and J ends lost 4 bases and 5 bases, in that order; junction bases with no gene match: 9. The CDR3 length is 15 residues. The CDR3 reads CAISGRTGNGETQYF. The CDR3 DNA reads as TGTGCCATCAGTGGGAGGACAGGGAATGGCGAGACCCAGTACTTC.

The V gene is TRBV7-2, the J gene TRBJ1-6, with TRBD1 matching 8 bases. Germline CDR1 reads SGHTA; CDR2 reads FQGNSA. The length of the CDR3 is 14 residues. V trimming: 5 bases; J trimming: 7 bases; junction bases outside the gene matches: 4. This chain's CDR3 is CASSATGVNSPLHF. The CDR3 DNA follows: TGTGCCAGCAGCGCGACAGGGGTCAATTCACCCCTCCACTTT.

The DNA of the CDR3 is TGTGCCAGCAGCTCCCGTCAGGGAACCGCTTTCTTT. This sequence encodes CASSSRQGTAFF. The rearrangement links TRBV10-3 to TRBJ1-1; possibly TRBD1 for D (5 bases). The CDR3 spans 12 residues. Trimming left V 10 bases short and J 11 bases short, with 20 bases between. CDR1 and CDR2 from the germline V gene are ENHRY and SYGVKD.

This clonotype has at least ten counts. The rearrangement links TRBV7-9 to TRBJ2-5; D remains unclear. This CDR3 has 8 residues. In germline, CDR1 is SEHNR, CDR2 FQNEAQ (reference sequence). V lost 5 bases to trimming and J lost 13 bases, with 5 bases between them. The chain's CDR3 is CASSPRYF. The CDR3 nucleotides are TGTGCCAGCAGCCCGAGGTACTTC.